The 29 T cell receptor beta chains listed next were all sequenced from one sample in a study of CD8 T cells in ankylosing spondylitis. Study conclusions and caveats: One TCR beta motif, made up of several highly homologous variants, appeared characteristic of ankylosing spondylitis blood.

What these receptors recognize is not known. One entry per CDR3 protein, called by TCRdb with MiXCR from the 5' RACE reads. The sample includes fewer than 550,000 distinct CDR3 sequences, about 5.2% of them seen just once. Sample: blood, either unsorted or a sorted T cell fraction (not recorded which). Receptors originate from a male donor with ankylosing spondylitis.

This chain joins TRBV5-1 and TRBJ2-2, with TRBD2 as a possible D gene (6 bases). Trimming stripped 0 bases from V and 6 bases from J, with 12 bases between. The germline gives CDR1 SGHRS, CDR2 YFSETQ. The CDR3 loop spans 15 amino acids. As DNA, the CDR3 is TGCGCCAGCAGCTTGGTGGCGGGGTTGGCCGGGGAGCTGTTTTTT. This encodes CASSLVAGLAGELFF.

As to this clonotype: A much larger clonotype is one base distant, so this may be a read error. The CDR3 DNA is TGCGCCAGCAGCTCGACGCAACTCAGCGGCAATGAGCGGTTCTTC. Translation gives CASSSTQLSGNERFF. This sequence joins TRBV5-1 and TRBJ2-1, with D maybe TRBD2 (5 bases). The CDR3 runs 15 residues. Per germline, CDR1 SGHRS and CDR2 YFSETQ. Full variable domain (missing parts from reference TRBV5-1 and TRBJ2-1): KAGVTQTPRYLIKTRGQQVTLSCSPISGHRSVSWYQQTPGQGLQFLFEYFSETQRNKGNFPGRFSGRQFSNSRSEMNVSTLELGDSALYLCASSSTQLSGNERFFGPGTRLTVL.

This clonotype was seen repeatedly, ten times or more. This chain joins TRBV7-2 and TRBJ2-3, with 15 bases identical to TRBD2. Germline lookup yields CDR1 SGHTA and CDR2 FQGNSA. The CDR3 contains 15 residues. Trimming took 5 bases from V and 9 from J; bases not matched to a gene: 6. CDR3 protein: CASSPGLAGGGTQYF. The CDR3 DNA reads TGTGCCAGCAGCCCGGGACTAGCGGGAGGAGGCACGCAGTATTTT.

This clonotype was observed at least ten times. The CDR3 here is CATSRGEDSSGNTIYF. Written as DNA, the CDR3 is TGTGCCACCAGCAGAGGGGAGGACAGCTCTGGAAACACCATATATTTT. The chain combines TRBV15 with TRBJ1-3, with D possibly TRBD1 on 6 matching bases. V was pared by 1 base and J by 0 bases, with 10 bases between. The CDR3 loop spans 16 amino acids. Germline V gene sequence: CDR1 LNHNV, CDR2 YYDKDF (reference sequence).

This clonotype appeared a few times. The chain recombines TRBV24-1 with TRBJ2-1; TRBD2 might be the D (7 bases). The CDR3 contains 13 residues. Trimming left V 8 bases short and J 2 bases short, with 9 bases between. Germline CDR1 reads KGHDR; CDR2 reads SFDVKD. The CDR3 region has the DNA TGTGCCACCAACGGGGGGCCCTACAATGAGCAGTTCTTC. Amino acids: CATNGGPYNEQFF.

This clonotype was detected ten times or more. This chain links TRBV5-6 with TRBJ2-3; 7 bases are a match to TRBD1. There are 16 residues in the CDR3. The germline CDR1 and CDR2 sequences are SGHDT and YYEEEE. V shed 4 bases and J 1 base; nucleotides not matched to a gene: 9. CDR3 DNA sequence: TGTGCCAGCAGCAGACAGGGCCTGCTTGGCACAGATACGCAGTATTTT. Protein product: CASSRQGLLGTDTQYF. The variable domain in full, with the rest retrieved from reference TRBV5-6 and TRBJ2-3, is DAGVTQSPTHLIKTRGQQVTLRCSPKSGHDTVSWYQQALGQGPQFIFQYYEEEERQRGNFPDRFSGHQFPNYSSELNVNALLLGDSALYLCASSRQGLLGTDTQYFGPGTRLTVL.

This clonotype was picked up a small number of times. The gene calls are TRBV28 and TRBJ2-3; TRBD2 might be the D (5 bases). This CDR3 spans 16 amino acids. Germline CDR1 is MDHEN and CDR2 is SYDVKM. V lost 5 bases to trimming and J lost 2 bases, with 17 bases between them. The CDR3 DNA sequence: TGTGCCAGCAGTGGGAGCCTAGGGAGCTACACAGATACGCAGTATTTT. Protein sequence: CASSGSLGSYTDTQYF.

At least ten counts were recorded for this clonotype. V is TRBV28 and J is TRBJ2-1; 7 bases are shared with TRBD2. Germline CDR1 reads MDHEN; CDR2 reads SYDVKM. The V gene end was trimmed by 1 base and the J gene end by 7 bases; junction bases not matched to a gene: 4. The CDR3 extends over 14 amino acids. CDR3: CASSLYRTSNEQFF. In DNA form, the CDR3 reads TGTGCCAGCAGTTTATATCGGACTAGTAATGAGCAGTTCTTC.

This clonotype was recorded many times. This chain's CDR3 is CASSLGLAHSPLHF. The CDR3 coding sequence is TGTGCCAGCAGCTTGGGGCTAGCCCATTCACCCCTCCACTTT. The chain links TRBV7-2 to TRBJ1-6, with D perhaps TRBD1 (5 bases). The germline V gene encodes CDR1 SGHTA and CDR2 FQGNSA. CDR3 length: 14 residues. Deletions cut 3 bases from V and 8 bases from J, with 11 bases between.

This clonotype was seen ten or more times. The gene calls are TRBV5-1 and TRBJ2-2; the D gene is possibly TRBD2 (6 bases). V gave up 0 bases and J gave up 1 base, with 10 bases separating them. The CDR3 runs to 16 residues. Germline CDR1 is SGHRS and CDR2 is YFSETQ. The CDR3 is CASSLGNGGNTGELFF. CDR3 sequence (DNA): TGCGCCAGCAGCTTGGGGAACGGGGGGAACACCGGGGAGCTGTTTTTT.

In this sample, this clonotype turned up many times. The V and J genes are TRBV20-1 and TRBJ2-5; TRBD1 matches 10 bases. The CDR3 consists of 13 residues. V dropped 7 bases and J dropped 2; count of bases not matched to a gene: 4. CDR1 DFQATT and CDR2 SNEGSKA come from the germline V gene (reference sequence). The CDR3 loop is CSVGTGVQETQYF. Written as DNA, the CDR3 is TGCAGTGTAGGGACAGGGGTGCAAGAGACCCAGTACTTC.

This clonotype has just a few counts. V and J are TRBV6-2 or TRBV6-3 and TRBJ1-2; D perhaps matches TRBD1 (6 bases). Germline loops: CDR1 MNHEY, CDR2 SVGEGT. V was cut by 6 bases and J by 6 bases, with 17 bases left in between. This CDR3 is 14 amino acids long. The CDR3 loop reads CASSQTGSIDGYTF. In DNA form, the CDR3 reads TGTGCCAGCAGCCAGACAGGTAGTATCGATGGCTACACCTTC.

This clonotype appeared many times. The J gene is TRBJ1-4, the V gene TRBV5-1; 10 nucleotides match TRBD1. This CDR3 region has 15 residues. Trimming removed 4 bases from V and 1 base from J; junction bases left unmatched: 1. Germline values: CDR1 SGHRS, CDR2 YFSETQ. The CDR3 DNA is TGCGCCAGCAGCCGGGACAGGGGAACTAATGAAAAACTGTTTTTT. It is translated as CASSRDRGTNEKLFF. Filled out from reference TRBV5-1 and TRBJ1-4, the complete variable domain reads KAGVTQTPRYLIKTRGQQVTLSCSPISGHRSVSWYQQTPGQGLQFLFEYFSETQRNKGNFPGRFSGRQFSNSRSEMNVSTLELGDSALYLCASSRDRGTNEKLFFGSGTQLSVL.

This clonotype was detected a few times. This sequence joins TRBV7-2 and TRBJ2-6; the D is unclear. The CDR3 extends over 16 amino acids. Trimming cost V 5 bases and J 3 bases, with 14 bases left between them. Germline V CDR1 and CDR2: SGHTA, FQGNSA. The chain's CDR3 is CASSPHRSYGANVLTF. For the CDR3, the DNA is TGTGCCAGCAGCCCCCACCGCAGTTATGGGGCCAACGTCCTGACTTTC.

This clonotype was recorded at least ten times. This rearrangement joins TRBV6-5 to TRBJ2-1; 8 nucleotides align to TRBD1. The J segment lost 15 bases and the V segment lost 5 bases, leaving 9 bases of the junction unmatched. In germline, CDR1 is MNHEY, CDR2 SVGAGI. The CDR3 is made up of 12 amino acids. In DNA form, the CDR3 reads TGTGCCAGCAGTCGAAGATGGACAGGGTTGTTCTTC. Its protein is CASSRRWTGLFF.

A few counts support this clonotype. The chain couples TRBV29-1 to TRBJ1-1; D might be TRBD1 (6 bases). Trimming took off 7 bases at V and 4 bases at J, with 19 bases between the two ends. The CDR3 spans 14 residues. Germline lookup yields CDR1 SQVTM and CDR2 ANQGSEA. CDR3 sequence: CSANEGGDLTEAFF. CDR3 coding DNA: TGCAGCGCGAACGAGGGGGGTGATCTCACTGAAGCTTTCTTT.

The sample holds many counts of this clonotype. The chain joins TRBV5-1 to TRBJ2-7; 7 bases are shared with TRBD1. CDR3 length: 14 amino acids. With 3 bases clipped from V and 5 bases from J, the junction kept 8 bases outside the gene matches. Germline V gives CDR1 SGHRS, CDR2 YFSETQ. CDR3 amino acids: CASSWRQGLDEQYF. Here the CDR3 DNA reads TGCGCCAGCAGCTGGAGACAGGGTCTTGACGAGCAGTACTTC. Combining the CDR3 with reference TRBV5-1 and TRBJ2-7 gives the whole variable domain KAGVTQTPRYLIKTRGQQVTLSCSPISGHRSVSWYQQTPGQGLQFLFEYFSETQRNKGNFPGRFSGRQFSNSRSEMNVSTLELGDSALYLCASSWRQGLDEQYFGPGTRLTVT.

This clonotype was counted ten times or more. The CDR3 region has the DNA TGTGCCAGCAGCGGACGAACAGGGAGCTCCAATCAGCCCCAGCATTTT. Its translation: CASSGRTGSSNQPQHF. The chain has TRBV7-3 and TRBJ1-5, with a weak D call TRBD1 (6 bases). CDR3 size: 16 residues. The germline V gene has CDR1 SGHTA and CDR2 FQGTGA. V was trimmed by 5 bases and J by 3 bases, leaving 17 bases between them. The whole variable domain, filled in from reference TRBV7-3 and TRBJ1-5, reads GAGVSQTPSNKVTEKGKYVELRCDPISGHTALYWYRQSLGQGPEFLIYFQGTGAADDSGLPNDRFFAVRPEGSVSTLKIQRTERGDSAVYLCASSGRTGSSNQPQHFGDGTRLSIL.

This chain connects TRBV6-9 to TRBJ2-4; weak D call: TRBD2 (6 bases). CDR1 is MNHGY and CDR2 is SVAAGI in the germline V gene. Trimming left V 4 bases short and J 3 bases short, with 13 bases between. CDR3 length: 15 amino acids. CDR3 region: CASSSPGLYKNIQYF. The CDR3 coding sequence is TGTGCCAGCAGTTCCCCGGGACTGTACAAAAACATTCAGTACTTC.

Many counts were recorded for this clonotype. The CDR3 DNA sequence: TGCAGCGTTCGGCCCTCCACAGATACGCAGTATTTT. It specifies CSVRPSTDTQYF. The chain joins TRBV29-1 to TRBJ2-3; the D is unclear. Germline lookup yields CDR1 SQVTM and CDR2 ANQGSEA. The V end lost 5 bases, the J end lost 2 bases, and 8 bases lay between the germline ends. This CDR3 has 12 amino acids.

Ten or more counts support this clonotype. The rearrangement uses TRBV5-1 and TRBJ2-5, with TRBD1 matching over 9 bases. From germline, CDR1 is SGHRS and CDR2 YFSETQ. J lost 3 bases, V lost 4 bases, and 4 bases had no gene match. The CDR3 has 14 amino acids. Written as DNA, the CDR3 is TGCGCCAGCAGCGTAGGGACAGGGAAAGAGACCCAGTACTTC. The encoded protein is CASSVGTGKETQYF.

This clonotype occurred many times. This chain links TRBV5-1 with TRBJ1-2; D may be TRBD1 (5 bases). Germline V gene sequence: CDR1 SGHRS, CDR2 YFSETQ. The ends were cut back, 2 bases at V and 8 bases at J, with 16 bases in the middle. The CDR3 totals 14 residues. CDR3 in amino acids: CASSLTTGDGGYTF. As DNA, the CDR3 is TGCGCCAGCAGCTTAACTACAGGAGACGGCGGCTACACCTTC. Complete variable domain (other parts from reference TRBV5-1 and TRBJ1-2): KAGVTQTPRYLIKTRGQQVTLSCSPISGHRSVSWYQQTPGQGLQFLFEYFSETQRNKGNFPGRFSGRQFSNSRSEMNVSTLELGDSALYLCASSLTTGDGGYTFGSGTRLTVV.

There are many counts of this clonotype. The rearrangement uses TRBV15 and TRBJ2-1; unclear D gene. V was shortened by 5 bases and J by 9 bases, with 11 bases between the two germline ends. The germline CDR1 and CDR2 sequences are LNHNV and YYDKDF (reference sequence). This CDR3 is built from 12 residues. CDR3 nucleotides: TGTGCCACCAGCGTCTCTTGGGGTGAGCAGTTCTTC. Amino acid sequence: CATSVSWGEQFF. Full variable domain (rest looked up from reference TRBV15 and TRBJ2-1): DAMVIQNPRYQVTQFGKPVTLSCSQTLNHNVMYWYQQKSSQAPKLLFHYYDKDFNNEADTPDNFQSRRPNTSFCFLDIRSPGLGDTAMYLCATSVSWGEQFFGPGTRLTVL.

In its sample, this clonotype was seen many times. The V gene is TRBV7-9, the J gene TRBJ2-1; D perhaps matches TRBD1 (6 bases). Trimming took 0 bases from V and 5 from J, leaving 8 bases between them. There are 14 residues in the CDR3. Germline-derived CDR1 and CDR2 are SEHNR and FQNEAQ (reference sequence). The CDR3 region has the DNA TGTGCCAGCAGCTTAGCAACAGGGAACAATGAGCAGTTCTTC. Its protein is CASSLATGNNEQFF.

This clonotype occurred many times. V usage is TRBV9 and J usage is TRBJ2-5; TRBD2 matches at 8 bases. After removal of 1 base from V and 5 bases from J, the junction contained 7 bases not matched to a gene. The germline CDR1 and CDR2 sequences are SGDLS and YYNGEE. CDR3 size: 15 residues. The CDR3 sequence is CASSVFAGGDETQYF. The CDR3 nucleotides are TGTGCCAGCAGCGTATTTGCGGGGGGAGATGAGACCCAGTACTTC.

Comment on this clonotype: A much larger clone is a single base away; this may be a read error. V gene TRBV6-6 combines with J gene TRBJ2-2; possible D gene TRBD2, 5 bases. The CDR3 is 13 amino acids. Per germline, CDR1 MNHNY and CDR2 SVGAGI (reference sequence). The CDR3 DNA is TGTGCCAGCAGTTACTCCGAGGACGGGGAGCTGTCTTTT. Encoded protein: CASSYSEDGELSF.

This clonotype was detected a few times. The chain uses TRBV20-1 and TRBJ2-7; tentatively, D is TRBD1 (5 bases). V was cut by 7 bases and J by 0 bases, with 10 bases left in between. CDR3 length: 12 residues. CDR1 and CDR2 from the germline V gene are DFQATT and SNEGSKA (reference sequence). The CDR3 is CSGRQGSYEQYF. The CDR3 DNA sequence: TGCAGTGGTAGGCAGGGCTCCTACGAGCAGTACTTC.

This clonotype was seen ten or more times. This rearrangement joins TRBV28 to TRBJ2-5; the match to TRBD1 covers 7 bases. The CDR3 is 16 amino acids. In germline, CDR1 is MDHEN, CDR2 SYDVKM. Unmatched junction bases numbered 14, after V lost 5 bases and J lost 5 bases. The CDR3 is CASSPPPYRGYETQYF. The CDR3 region has the DNA TGTGCCAGCAGTCCGCCCCCCTACAGGGGATACGAGACCCAGTACTTC.

The table lists this clonotype with many counts. The genes are TRBV20-1 and TRBJ2-3; the match to TRBD1 covers 7 bases. After removal of 0 bases from V and 1 base from J, the junction contained 16 bases not matched to a gene. In germline, CDR1 is DFQATT, CDR2 SNEGSKA (reference sequence). The CDR3 totals 19 residues. Written as DNA, the CDR3 is TGCAGTGCTAGAGATGCAACAGGCAGGGGGAATAGGGGCACAGATACGCAGTATTTT. Protein product: CSARDATGRGNRGTDTQYF.